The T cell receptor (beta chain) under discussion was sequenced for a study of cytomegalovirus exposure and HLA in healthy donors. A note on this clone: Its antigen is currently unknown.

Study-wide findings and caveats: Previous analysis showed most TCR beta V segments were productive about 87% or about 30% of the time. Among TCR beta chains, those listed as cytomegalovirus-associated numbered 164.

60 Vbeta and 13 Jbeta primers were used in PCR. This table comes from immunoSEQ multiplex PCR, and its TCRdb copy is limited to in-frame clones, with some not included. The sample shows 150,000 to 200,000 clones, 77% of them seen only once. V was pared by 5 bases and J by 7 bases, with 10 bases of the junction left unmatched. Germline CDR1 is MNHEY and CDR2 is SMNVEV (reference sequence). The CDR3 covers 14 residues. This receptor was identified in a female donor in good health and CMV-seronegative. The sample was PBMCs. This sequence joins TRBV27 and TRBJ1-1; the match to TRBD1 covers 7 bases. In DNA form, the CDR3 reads TGTGCCAGCAGTACGACACCACAGGGGTTTGAAGCTTTCTTT. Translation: CASSTTPQGFEAFF.